This is a list of T cell receptor beta chains from one sample in a study of CD8 T cells in ankylosing spondylitis. TCRdb used MiXCR to reprocess the 5' RACE reads, holding one entry per CDR3 protein. Found here are 390,000 or so distinct CDR3 sequences, about a fifth of them singletons; the top ten hold about 16%. The specimen sequenced was blood, either unsorted or a sorted T cell fraction (not recorded which). The receptors were sampled from a male donor with ankylosing spondylitis. Each CDR3 is given with its conserved first and last residue. A D gene is named only where the DNA matches it firmly. Size is stated for part of the rows, as once, few or many counts, or as a class when the clone is expanded.

-	-	TRBV29-1	TRBJ2-3	CSVGVGGGTDTQYF	TGCAGCGTTGGCGTGGGCGGGGGCACAGATACGCAGTATTTT
-	-	TRBV3-1	TRBJ2-2	CASSQRGAGELFF	TGTGCCAGCAGCCAAAGGGGGGCCGGGGAGCTGTTTTTT
-	few	TRBV5-1	TRBJ1-4	CASSTGDNEKLFF	TGCGCCAGCAGTACCGGGGATAATGAAAAACTGTTTTTT
-	few	TRBV6-5	TRBJ2-5	CASSYHFQETQYF	TGTGCCAGCAGTTACCACTTCCAAGAGACCCAGTACTTC
-	-	TRBV6-5	TRBJ2-3	CASSYSYYYTDTQYF	TGTGCCAGCAGTTACTCGTACTATTACACAGATACGCAGTATTTT
-	few	TRBV29-1	TRBJ2-2	CSARGQSTNTGELFF	TGCAGCGCCCGCGGACAGAGTACGAACACCGGGGAGCTGTTTTTT
-	-	TRBV5-1	TRBJ1-2	CASSPRDLESYGYTF	TGCGCCAGCAGTCCCCGGGACCTTGAATCCTATGGCTACACCTTC
TRBD1	-	TRBV7-7	TRBJ1-3	CASSPGTGAGNTIYF	TGTGCCAGCAGCCCCGGGACAGGGGCTGGAAACACCATATATTTT
TRBD1	few	TRBV5-1	TRBJ2-7	CASSLSPGQGGEQYF	TGCGCCAGCAGCTTGTCACCGGGACAGGGGGGCGAGCAGTACTTC
TRBD1	-	TRBV3-1	TRBJ1-1	CASSRPRTGSGTEAFF	TGTGCCAGCAGCCGACCCAGGACAGGATCGGGCACTGAAGCTTTCTTT
-	few	TRBV28	TRBJ2-3	CASSSHGLYTDTQYF	TGTGCCAGCAGTTCCCACGGACTATACACAGATACGCAGTATTTT
-	many	TRBV7-9	TRBJ2-1	CASSLGAGWNEQFF	TGTGCCAGCAGCTTAGGAGCAGGGTGGAATGAGCAGTTCTTC
TRBD2	few	TRBV11-2	TRBJ2-5	CASKTSGTGTQYF	TGTGCCAGCAAGACTAGCGGGACTGGGACCCAGTACTTC
-	-	TRBV6-6	TRBJ2-5	CASTKNRVATQYF	TGTGCCAGCACCAAGAACAGGGTAGCGACCCAGTACTTC
-	-	TRBV12-3/TRBV12-4	TRBJ2-1	CASSQGTSTYNEQFF	TGTGCCAGCAGCCAAGGGACGTCCACCTACAATGAGCAGTTCTTC
-	-	TRBV20-1	TRBJ2-1	CSASSFSSYNEQFF	TGCAGTGCTAGTAGTTTTAGCAGTTACAATGAGCAGTTCTTC
-	few	TRBV7-2	TRBJ2-1	CASSLASGLYNEQFF	TGTGCCAGCAGCTTAGCTAGCGGACTATACAATGAGCAGTTCTTC
-	many	TRBV6-4	TRBJ2-3	CASSDSGTAGTDTQYF	TGTGCCAGCAGTGACTCGGGTACAGCGGGCACAGATACGCAGTATTTT
TRBD2	few	TRBV5-1	TRBJ2-1	CASSFSVAGGGGYNEQFF	TGCGCCAGCAGCTTTTCTGTAGCGGGAGGTGGCGGGTACAATGAGCAGTTCTTC
-	-	TRBV12-5	TRBJ2-7	CASGLVRQPPYEQYF	TGTGCTAGTGGTTTGGTACGACAGCCGCCCTACGAGCAGTACTTC
-	once	TRBV7-9	TRBJ1-4	CASSATGTEGKLFF	TGTGCCAGCAGCGCAACAGGGACCGAAGGGAAACTGTTTTTT
-	few	TRBV20-1	TRBJ1-6	CSAADRLYNSPLHF	TGCAGTGCCGCCGACAGACTCTATAATTCACCCCTCCACTTT